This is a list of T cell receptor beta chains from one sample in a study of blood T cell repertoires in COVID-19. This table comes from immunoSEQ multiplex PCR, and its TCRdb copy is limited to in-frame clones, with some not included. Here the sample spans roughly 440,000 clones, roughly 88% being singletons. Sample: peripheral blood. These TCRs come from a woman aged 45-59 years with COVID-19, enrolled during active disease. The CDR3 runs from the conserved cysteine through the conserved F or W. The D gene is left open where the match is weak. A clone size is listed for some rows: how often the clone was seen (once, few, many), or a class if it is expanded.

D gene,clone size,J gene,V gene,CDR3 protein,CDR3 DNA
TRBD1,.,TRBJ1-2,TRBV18,CASSPISGTGVGGYTF,TGTGCCAGCTCACCAATCAGCGGGACAGGGGTAGGAGGCTACACCTTC
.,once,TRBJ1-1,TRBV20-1,CSASETHAAFF,TGCAGTGCTAGTGAAACTCACGCAGCTTTCTTT
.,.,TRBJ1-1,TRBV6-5,CASSRGGATEAFF,TGTGCCAGCAGTAGAGGGGGGGCCACTGAAGCTTTCTTT
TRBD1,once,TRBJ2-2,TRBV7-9,CASNTDRGSGELFF,TGTGCCAGCAACACGGACAGGGGGTCCGGGGAGCTGTTTTTT
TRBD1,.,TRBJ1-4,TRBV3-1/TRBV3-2,CASSQIQGELFF,TGTGCCAGCAGCCAAATACAGGGGGAACTGTTTTTT
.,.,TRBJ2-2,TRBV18,CASSPDRPNTGELFF,TGTGCCAGCTCACCGGACAGACCGAACACCGGGGAGCTGTTTTTT
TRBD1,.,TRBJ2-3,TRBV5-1,CASSLAGTETDTQYF,TGCGCCAGCAGCTTGGCCGGGACAGAGACAGATACGCAGTATTTT
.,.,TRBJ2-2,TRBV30,CAWSTAEGIGELFF,TGTGCCTGGAGTACGGCGGAGGGGATCGGGGAGCTGTTTTTT
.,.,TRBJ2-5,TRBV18,CASSPTRSQETQYF,TGTGCCAGCTCACCAACGAGGTCTCAAGAGACCCAGTACTTC
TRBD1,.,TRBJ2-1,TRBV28,CASSFGQGAYNEQFF,TGTGCCAGCAGTTTCGGACAGGGGGCTTACAATGAGCAGTTCTTC
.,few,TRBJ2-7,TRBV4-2,CASSQGRQGQGEQYF,TGTGCCAGCAGCCAAGGTCGGCAGGGGCAGGGCGAGCAGTACTTC
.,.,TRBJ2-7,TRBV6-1,CASSEGGALPFYEQYF,TGTGCCAGCAGTGAAGGGGGCGCGTTACCCTTTTACGAGCAGTACTTC
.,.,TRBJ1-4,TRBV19,CVSGGTNEKLFF,TGTGTCTCTGGGGGCACTAATGAAAAACTGTTTTTT
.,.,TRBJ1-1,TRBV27,CASSRHPNTEAFF,TGTGCCAGCAGTCGACACCCGAACACTGAAGCTTTCTTT